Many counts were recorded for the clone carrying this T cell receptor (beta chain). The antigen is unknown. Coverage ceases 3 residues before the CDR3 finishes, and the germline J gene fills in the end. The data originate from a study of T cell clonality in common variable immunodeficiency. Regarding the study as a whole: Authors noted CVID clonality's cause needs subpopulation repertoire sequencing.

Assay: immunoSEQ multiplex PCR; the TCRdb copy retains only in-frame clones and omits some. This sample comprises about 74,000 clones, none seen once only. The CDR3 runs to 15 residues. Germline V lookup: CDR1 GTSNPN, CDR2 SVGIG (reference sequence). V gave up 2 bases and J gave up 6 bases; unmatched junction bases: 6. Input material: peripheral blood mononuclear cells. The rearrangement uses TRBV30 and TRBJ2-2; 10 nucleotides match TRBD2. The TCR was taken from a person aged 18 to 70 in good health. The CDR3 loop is CAWSWGLAGAGELFF. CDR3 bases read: TGTGCCTGGAGTTGGGGCCTAGCGGGAGCCGGGGAG.